This T cell receptor (beta chain) derives from a study of cytomegalovirus exposure and HLA in healthy donors. CDR3 length equals 11 residues. Between the trimmed V and J ends, which lost 7 bases and 10 bases, there was a span of 11 bases. The germline V gene has CDR1 ENHRY and CDR2 SYGVKD. TCRdb keeps only in-frame clones here, not all; method: immunoSEQ multiplex PCR. The repertoire includes about 140,000 clones, about 80% of them detected once, and roughly 30% sits in the top ten. V usage is TRBV10-3 and J usage is TRBJ2-1; D perhaps matches TRBD1 (5 bases). Sequences were obtained from PBMCs. The clonotype comes from a man in his thirties or forties in good health and CMV-seropositive. CDR3 protein: CAITQGLEQFF. CDR3 DNA: TGTGCCATCACCCAGGGTCTCGAGCAGTTCTTC.